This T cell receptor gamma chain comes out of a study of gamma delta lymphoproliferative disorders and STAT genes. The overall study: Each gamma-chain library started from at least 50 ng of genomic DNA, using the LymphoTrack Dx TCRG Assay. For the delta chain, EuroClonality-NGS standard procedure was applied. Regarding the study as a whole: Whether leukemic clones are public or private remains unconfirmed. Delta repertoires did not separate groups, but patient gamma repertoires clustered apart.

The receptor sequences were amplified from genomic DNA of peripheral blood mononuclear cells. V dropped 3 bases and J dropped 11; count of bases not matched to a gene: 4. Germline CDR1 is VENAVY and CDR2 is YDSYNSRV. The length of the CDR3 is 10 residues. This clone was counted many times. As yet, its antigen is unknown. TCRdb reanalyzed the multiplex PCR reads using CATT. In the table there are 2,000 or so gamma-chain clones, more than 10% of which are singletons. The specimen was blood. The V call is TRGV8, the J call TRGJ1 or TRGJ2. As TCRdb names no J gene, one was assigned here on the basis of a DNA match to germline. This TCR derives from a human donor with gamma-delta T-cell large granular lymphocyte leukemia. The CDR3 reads CATWDEEKLF. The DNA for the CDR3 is TGTGCCACCTGGGATGAGGAGAAACTCTTT.